The 3 T cell receptor beta chains below were found in one sample sequenced in a study of radiotherapy plus CTLA-4 blockade in lung cancer. The repertoire was sequenced with immunoSEQ multiplex PCR; TCRdb's copy has only in-frame clones and lacks some. This table has tens of thousands of clones, around 77% appearing once. The sample here was peripheral blood, taken from a patient treated with radiotherapy plus ipilimumab. These receptor sequences come from a human donor with non-small cell lung cancer who had a complete response to radiotherapy plus ipilimumab.

The CDR3 sequence is CASSPGTGVREQYF. For the CDR3, the DNA is TGTGCCAGCAGCCCCGGGACAGGTGTCCGGGAGCAGTACTTC. The chain links TRBV28 to TRBJ2-7; 8 nucleotides match TRBD1. CDR3 length: 14 amino acids. The junction had 11 bases not matched to a gene; V was cut back by 6 bases and J by 7 bases. In germline, CDR1 is MDHEN, CDR2 SYDVKM.

This chain connects TRBV6-1 to TRBJ2-1; TRBD2 matches 8 bases. Looked up from germline, CDR1 is MNHNS and CDR2 is SASEGT. Germline trimming cut 4 bases from V and 0 bases from J; bases unmatched to any gene: 11. The CDR3 is 18 amino acids. The CDR3 DNA follows: TGTGCCAGCAGTGCAATCCACACCCTAGCGGGCTCCTACAATGAGCAGTTCTTC. Encoded protein: CASSAIHTLAGSYNEQFF.

In regard to this clone: The junction departs from the called germline gene at one end, perhaps through a read error. The V and J genes are TRBV2 and TRBJ1-3, with D unclear. CDR3 length: 13 residues. Germline-derived CDR1 and CDR2 are SNHLY and FYNNEI. For the CDR3, the DNA is TGTGCCAGCGGTGAACTCTCTGGAAACACCATATATTTT. Encoded protein: CASGELSGNTIYF.